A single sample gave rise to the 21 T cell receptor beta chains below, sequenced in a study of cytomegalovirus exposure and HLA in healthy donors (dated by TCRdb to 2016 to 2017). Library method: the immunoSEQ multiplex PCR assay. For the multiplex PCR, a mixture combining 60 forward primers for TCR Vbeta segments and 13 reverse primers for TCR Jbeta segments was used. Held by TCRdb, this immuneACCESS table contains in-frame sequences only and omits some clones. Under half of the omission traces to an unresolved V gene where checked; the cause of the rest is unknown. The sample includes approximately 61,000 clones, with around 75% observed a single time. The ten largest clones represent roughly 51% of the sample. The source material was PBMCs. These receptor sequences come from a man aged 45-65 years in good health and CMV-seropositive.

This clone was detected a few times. The CDR3 is CASSLVGPRETQYF. Here the CDR3 DNA reads TGTGCCAGCAGCTTAGTTGGTCCGAGGGAGACCCAGTACTTC. This sequence joins TRBV7-2 and TRBJ2-5; D not resolved. Germline V CDR1 and CDR2: SGHTA, FQGNSA. The CDR3 has 14 residues. Trimming pared 1 base from V and 5 bases from J, leaving 11 bases between. Combining the CDR3 with reference TRBV7-2 and TRBJ2-5 gives the whole variable domain GAGVSQSPSNKVTEKGKDVELRCDPISGHTALYWYRQSLGQGLEFLIYFQGNSAPDKSGLPSDRFSAERTGGSVSTLTIQRTQQEDSAVYLCASSLVGPRETQYFGPGTRLLVL.

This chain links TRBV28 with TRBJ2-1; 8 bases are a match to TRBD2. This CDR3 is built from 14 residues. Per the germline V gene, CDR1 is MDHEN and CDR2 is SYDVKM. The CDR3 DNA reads TGTGCGAAGATGCAGCGGGAGCCGGGCAATGAGCAGTTCTTC. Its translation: CAKMQREPGNEQFF.

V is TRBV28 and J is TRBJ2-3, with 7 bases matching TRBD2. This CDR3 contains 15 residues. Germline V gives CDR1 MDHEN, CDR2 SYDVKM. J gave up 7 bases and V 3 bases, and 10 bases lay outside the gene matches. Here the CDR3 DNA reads TGTGCCAGCAGTTTGTTGGGCGGGGGAAAGTATACGCAGTATTTT. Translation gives CASSLLGGGKYTQYF.

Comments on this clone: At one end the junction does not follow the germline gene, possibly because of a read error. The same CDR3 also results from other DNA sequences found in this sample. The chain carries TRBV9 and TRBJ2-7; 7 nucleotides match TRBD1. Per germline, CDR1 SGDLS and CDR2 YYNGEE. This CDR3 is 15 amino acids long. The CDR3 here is CASRSQGTSSYEPYF. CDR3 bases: TGTGCCAGCCGCTCACAGGGGACCAGCTCCTACGAGCCGTACTTC.

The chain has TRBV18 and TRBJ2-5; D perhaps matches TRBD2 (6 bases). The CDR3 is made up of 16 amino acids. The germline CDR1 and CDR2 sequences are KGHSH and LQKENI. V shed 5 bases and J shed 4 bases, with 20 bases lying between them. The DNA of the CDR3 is TGTGCCAGCTCATCAGTGTTAGGGACTTTGGGAGAGACCCAGTACTTC. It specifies CASSSVLGTLGETQYF.

For the CDR3, the DNA is TGTGCCAGCAGTCTACAGGGAGTTAGAAATCAGCCCCAGCATTTT. Its translation: CASSLQGVRNQPQHF. The genes are TRBV27 and TRBJ1-5; D possibly corresponds to TRBD1 (6 bases). V lost 5 bases and J 4 bases, leaving 15 bases between the germline ends. The CDR3 extends over 15 amino acids. Germline V CDR1 and CDR2: MNHEY, SMNVEV (reference sequence).

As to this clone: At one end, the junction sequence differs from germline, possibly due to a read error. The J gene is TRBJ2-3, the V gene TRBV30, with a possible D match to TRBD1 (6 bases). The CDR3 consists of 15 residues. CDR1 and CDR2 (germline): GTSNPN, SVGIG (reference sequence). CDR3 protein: CASSKNNRASDTQYF. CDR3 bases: TGTGCCTCGAGTAAAAATAACAGGGCGAGCGATACGCAGTATTTT.

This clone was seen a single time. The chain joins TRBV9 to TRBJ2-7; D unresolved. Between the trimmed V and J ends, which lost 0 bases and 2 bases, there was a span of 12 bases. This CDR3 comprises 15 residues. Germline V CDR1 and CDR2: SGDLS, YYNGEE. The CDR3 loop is CASSVDGAPTYEQYF. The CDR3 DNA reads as TGTGCCAGCAGCGTAGACGGAGCGCCCACCTACGAGCAGTACTTC.

CDR3 bases: TGTGCCAGCAGCCGGGACTACCTAGGGAATGAGCAGTTCTTC. Protein product: CASSRDYLGNEQFF. This chain uses TRBV9 with TRBJ2-1; 7 nucleotides line up with TRBD2. The germline CDR1 and CDR2 sequences are SGDLS and YYNGEE. CDR3 length equals 14 residues. V gave up 4 bases and J gave up 7 bases; unmatched junction bases: 8.

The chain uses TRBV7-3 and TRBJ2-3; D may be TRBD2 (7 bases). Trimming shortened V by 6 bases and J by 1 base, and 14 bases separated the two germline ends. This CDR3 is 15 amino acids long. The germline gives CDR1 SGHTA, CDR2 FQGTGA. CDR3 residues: CASSRTGGRTDTQYF. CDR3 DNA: TGTGCCAGCAGTCGTACCGGGGGGCGCACAGATACGCAGTATTTT.

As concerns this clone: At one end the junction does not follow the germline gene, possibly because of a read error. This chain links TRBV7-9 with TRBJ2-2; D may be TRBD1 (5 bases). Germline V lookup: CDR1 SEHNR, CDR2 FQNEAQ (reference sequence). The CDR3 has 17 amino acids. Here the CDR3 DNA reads TGTCCCAGCAGCCACTCCCCTGACAGAGCCCCCACCGGGGAGCTGTTTTTT. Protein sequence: CPSSHSPDRAPTGELFF.

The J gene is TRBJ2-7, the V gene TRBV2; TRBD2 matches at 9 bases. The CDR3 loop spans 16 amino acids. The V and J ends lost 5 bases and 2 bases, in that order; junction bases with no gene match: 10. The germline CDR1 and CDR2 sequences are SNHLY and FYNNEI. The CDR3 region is CASSPRFSGSPYEQYF. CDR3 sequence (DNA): TGTGCCAGCAGTCCCCGGTTTAGCGGGAGCCCCTACGAGCAGTACTTC.

This CDR3 is CASSQHTNNYGYTF. Written as DNA, the CDR3 is TGCGCCAGCAGCCAACACACGAACAACTATGGCTACACCTTC. The chain combines TRBV4-3 with TRBJ1-2, with D unclear. Germline lookup yields CDR1 LGHNA and CDR2 YSLEER. V lost 2 bases, J lost 2 bases, and 9 bases lay in between. The CDR3 sequence is 14 residues long.

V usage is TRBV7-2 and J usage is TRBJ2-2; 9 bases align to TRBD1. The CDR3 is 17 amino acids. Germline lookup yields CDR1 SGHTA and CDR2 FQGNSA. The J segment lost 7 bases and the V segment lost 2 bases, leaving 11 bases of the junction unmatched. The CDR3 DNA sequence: TGTGCCAGCAGCTTAACCTGGGGGACAGGGATTCTCGGGGAGCTGTTTTTT. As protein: CASSLTWGTGILGELFF.

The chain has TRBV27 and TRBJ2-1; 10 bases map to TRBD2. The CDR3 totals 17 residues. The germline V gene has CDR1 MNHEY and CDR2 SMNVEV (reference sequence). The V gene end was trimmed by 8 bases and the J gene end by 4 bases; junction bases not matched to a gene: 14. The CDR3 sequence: CASANHGAGGLYNEQFF. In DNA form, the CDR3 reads TGTGCCAGCGCCAATCATGGAGCGGGAGGGCTATACAATGAGCAGTTCTTC.

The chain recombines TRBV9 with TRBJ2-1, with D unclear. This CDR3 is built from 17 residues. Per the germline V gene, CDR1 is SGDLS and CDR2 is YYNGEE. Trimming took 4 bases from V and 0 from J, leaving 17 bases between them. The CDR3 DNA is TGTGCCAGCAGCCTAGACTCACCAACGGTCTCCTACAATGAGCAGTTCTTC. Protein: CASSLDSPTVSYNEQFF.

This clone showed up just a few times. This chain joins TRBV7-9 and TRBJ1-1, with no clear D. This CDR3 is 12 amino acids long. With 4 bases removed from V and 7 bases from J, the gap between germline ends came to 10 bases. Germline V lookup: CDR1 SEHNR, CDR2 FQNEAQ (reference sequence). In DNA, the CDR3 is TGTGCCAGCAGCTCCCAGGCCATTGAAGCTTTCTTT. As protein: CASSSQAIEAFF.

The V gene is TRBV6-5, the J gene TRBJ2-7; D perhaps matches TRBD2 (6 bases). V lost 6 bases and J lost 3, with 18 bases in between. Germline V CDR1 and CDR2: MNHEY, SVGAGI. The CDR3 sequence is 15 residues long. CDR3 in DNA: TGTGCCAGCAGGAGGGGTGCGCGGGAAAACTACGAGCAGTACTTC. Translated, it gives CASRRGARENYEQYF.

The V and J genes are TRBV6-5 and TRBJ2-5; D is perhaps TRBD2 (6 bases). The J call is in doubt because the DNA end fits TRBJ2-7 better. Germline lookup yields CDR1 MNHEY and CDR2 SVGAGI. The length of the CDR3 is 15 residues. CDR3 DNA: TGTGCCAGCAGTTACTTGGCGGGGAGGCCTTACGAGCAGTACTTC. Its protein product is CASSYLAGRPYEQYF.

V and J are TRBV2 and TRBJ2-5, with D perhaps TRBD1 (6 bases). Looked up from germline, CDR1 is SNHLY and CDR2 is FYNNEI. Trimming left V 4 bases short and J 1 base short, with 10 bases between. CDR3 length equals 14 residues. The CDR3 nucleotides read TGTGCCAGCAGTGGGGGGACAACCCAAGAGACCCAGTACTTC. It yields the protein CASSGGTTQETQYF.

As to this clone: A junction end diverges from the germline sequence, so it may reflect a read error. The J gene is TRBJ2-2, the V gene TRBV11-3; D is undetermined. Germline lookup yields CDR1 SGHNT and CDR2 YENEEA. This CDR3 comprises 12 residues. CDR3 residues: CASRLHNGELFF. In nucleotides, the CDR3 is TGTGCCAGCCGCTTGCACAACGGGGAGCTGTTTTTT.